Below, 6 T cell receptor beta chains from the same sample are listed, as sequenced in a study of graft-versus-host responses after intestinal transplantation. Here immunoSEQ multiplex PCR was the method, and the copy in TCRdb shows in-frame clones only, minus some. Altogether 84,000 or so clones are present, more than 90% being singletons, with the ten largest covering about 0.29%. No antigen has been assigned to these receptors. This material consisted of unstimulated CD4+ T cells sorted from spleen or lymph node cells, taken before intestinal transplant. These receptors were collected from a human donor who received an intestinal transplant.

The V gene is TRBV27, the J gene TRBJ1-1, with 9 nucleotides matching TRBD1. The CDR3 contains 16 residues. V lost 6 bases to trimming and J lost 1 base; unmatched junction nucleotides: 9. Germline CDR1 is MNHEY and CDR2 is SMNVEV (reference sequence). The CDR3: CASRRDRVARNTEAFF. The CDR3 DNA reads TGTGCCAGCAGGCGGGACAGGGTTGCGAGGAACACTGAAGCTTTCTTT.

This clone was found once. The chain combines TRBV7-9 with TRBJ2-1, with TRBD1 matching 7 bases. CDR3 size: 18 residues. V lost 5 bases and J lost 2; bases outside the gene matches: 15. From germline, CDR1 is SEHNR and CDR2 FQNEAQ (reference sequence). The CDR3: CASSPPKGAEVAYNEQFF. The CDR3 DNA reads TGTGCCAGCAGCCCGCCAAAGGGGGCGGAAGTTGCCTACAATGAGCAGTTCTTC.

The chain is built from TRBV28 and TRBJ1-1; D not certain. The CDR3 is made up of 14 amino acids. Trimming took 3 bases from V and 1 from J, leaving 9 bases between them. The germline V gene encodes CDR1 MDHEN and CDR2 SYDVKM. CDR3 in amino acids: CASSLAIRNTEAFF. CDR3 bases: TGTGCCAGCAGTTTGGCTATACGGAACACTGAAGCTTTCTTT.

The chain joins TRBV6-1 to TRBJ2-7, with D possibly matching TRBD2 (6 bases). With 6 bases removed from V and 3 bases from J, the gap between germline ends came to 15 bases. CDR3 length equals 14 residues. Per the germline V gene, CDR1 is MNHNS and CDR2 is SASEGT. The CDR3 sequence: CASRGRGEIYEQYF. CDR3 sequence (DNA): TGTGCCAGCAGGGGGCGGGGCGAGATCTACGAGCAGTACTTC.

The rearrangement links TRBV7-6 to TRBJ2-2; TRBD1 agrees at 9 bases. The CDR3 totals 16 residues. The V gene end was trimmed by 5 bases and the J gene end by 5 bases; junction bases not matched to a gene: 9. The germline V gene has CDR1 SGHVS and CDR2 FNYEAQ. Written as DNA, the CDR3 is TGTGCCAGCAGCCAAACGCGGACAGGGGTTACCGGGGAGCTGTTTTTT. This encodes CASSQTRTGVTGELFF.

This chain links TRBV18 with TRBJ1-1, with 7 bases that match TRBD1. Trimming took 3 bases from V and 1 from J; bases not matched to a gene: 8. Germline V gene lookup returns CDR1 KGHSH and CDR2 LQKENI. CDR3 length: 16 amino acids. The CDR3 spells CASSPGGGAGNTEAFF. The CDR3 coding sequence is TGTGCCAGCTCACCGGGAGGGGGCGCAGGGAACACTGAAGCTTTCTTT. Full variable domain (remainder filled in from reference TRBV18 and TRBJ1-1): NAGVMQNPRHLVRRRGQEARLRCSPMKGHSHVYWYRQLPEEGLKFMVYLQKENIIDESGMPKERFSAEFPKEGPSILRIQQVVRGDSAAYFCASSPGGGAGNTEAFFGQGTRLTVV.